This T cell receptor (beta chain) is from a study of cytomegalovirus exposure and HLA in healthy donors. Study-wide points: Specific recognition of CMV antigens was confirmed in vitro for a few chains (all CMV-associated).

13 Jbeta primers and 60 Vbeta primers were used for the PCR. Profiled with immunoSEQ multiplex PCR; TCRdb holds only in-frame clones, not every one. The sample records about 55,000 clones, around four fifths being singletons. The CDR3 runs to 17 residues. The junction had 10 bases not matched to a gene; V was cut back by 2 bases and J by 2 bases. The germline CDR1 and CDR2 sequences are SGHKS and YYEKEE (reference sequence). As regards this clone: What it binds is not known.

The source of this sequence is a man aged 30 to 45 in good health and CMV-seronegative. This rearrangement joins TRBV5-5 to TRBJ2-3; 8 nucleotides match TRBD2. Sequencing was carried out using PBMCs. CDR3 nucleotide sequence: TGTGCCAGCAGCTTTTCTTTTAGCGGGGACATCACAGATACGCAGTATTTT. It codes for CASSFSFSGDITDTQYF.